One and the same sample provided the 24 T cell receptor beta chains below, sequenced in a study of blood T cell repertoires in COVID-19. Some clones are missing from TCRdb's copy, which holds only in-frame ones; the method was immunoSEQ multiplex PCR. In the table there are 270,000 or so clones, just over 90% of which are singletons. Input material: PBMCs or T cells enriched from blood (not recorded which). These receptor sequences come from a woman between 40 and 50 years old with acute COVID-19.

The gene calls are TRBV11-3 and TRBJ2-3; the match to TRBD2 covers 12 bases. CDR3 length: 15 residues. V was pared by 5 bases and J by 4 bases, with 4 bases of the junction left unmatched. Germline V gene data show CDR1 as SGHNT and CDR2 as YENEEA. This CDR3 reads CASSQTSGSSDTQYF. The CDR3 DNA is TGTGCCAGCAGCCAGACTAGCGGGAGCTCAGATACGCAGTATTTT. Looking up the rest from reference TRBV11-3 and TRBJ2-3 gives the full variable domain: EAGVVQSPRYKIIEKKQPVAFWCNPISGHNTLYWYLQNLGQGPELLIRYENEEAVDDSQLPKDRFSAERLKGVDSTLKIQPAELGDSAVYLCASSQTSGSSDTQYFGPGTRLTVL.

This chain uses TRBV7-3 with TRBJ1-1, with D tentatively TRBD1 (5 bases). Germline assignment: CDR1 SGHTA and CDR2 FQGTGA. This CDR3 contains 17 residues. Trimming stripped 6 bases from V and 4 bases from J, with 24 bases between. The chain's CDR3 is CASREGHPGRGGTEAFF. The DNA of the CDR3 is TGTGCCAGCAGGGAAGGACATCCTGGTCGTGGTGGCACTGAAGCTTTCTTT.

The J gene is TRBJ2-1, the V gene TRBV6-5; a weak D match, TRBD2 (6 bases). The CDR3 sequence is 15 residues long. Deletions cut 2 bases from V and 5 bases from J, with 13 bases between. Germline CDR1 and CDR2: MNHEY and SVGAGI. The CDR3 is CASSYGRGGNNEQFF. The CDR3 nucleotides are TGTGCCAGCAGTTACGGTCGGGGAGGTAACAATGAGCAGTTCTTC.

The chain carries TRBV5-4 and TRBJ2-2; the match to TRBD1 covers 10 bases. The CDR3 loop spans 15 amino acids. V dropped 4 bases and J dropped 7; count of bases not matched to a gene: 7. Looked up from germline, CDR1 is SGHNT and CDR2 is YYREEE (reference sequence). The CDR3 loop is CASSGDRGRVGELFF. The CDR3 DNA sequence: TGTGCCAGCAGCGGCGACAGGGGGCGCGTCGGGGAGCTGTTTTTT. Full variable domain (outside the CDR3, taken from reference TRBV5-4 and TRBJ2-2): ETGVTQSPTHLIKTRGQQVTLRCSSQSGHNTVSWYQQALGQGPQFIFQYYREEENGRGNFPPRFSGLQFPNYSSELNVNALELDDSALYLCASSGDRGRVGELFFGEGSRLTVL.

This CDR3 reads CASSPSTGGLSGANVLTF. The CDR3 DNA reads TGTGCCAGCAGCCCCTCTACGGGGGGGCTCTCTGGGGCCAACGTCCTGACTTTC. V is TRBV7-9 and J is TRBJ2-6, with 8 bases matching TRBD2. Germline V gives CDR1 SEHNR, CDR2 FQNEAQ (reference sequence). The CDR3 runs to 18 residues. Losses at the gene ends were 5 bases for V and 0 bases for J; bases not matched to a gene: 9.

The chain joins TRBV19 to TRBJ1-3; no clear D gene. The CDR3 is 15 amino acids. Germline V gives CDR1 LNHDA, CDR2 SQIVND (reference sequence). V was pared by 5 bases and J by 0 bases, with 11 bases between. The CDR3 here is CASSPGTNSGNTIYF. CDR3 DNA sequence: TGTGCCAGTAGTCCAGGCACCAACTCTGGAAACACCATATATTTT. Full variable domain (remainder filled in from reference TRBV19 and TRBJ1-3): DGGITQSPKYLFRKEGQNVTLSCEQNLNHDAMYWYRQDPGQGLRLIYYSQIVNDFQKGDIAEGYSVSREKKESFPLTVTSAQKNPTAFYLCASSPGTNSGNTIYFGEGSWLTVV.

The V and J genes are TRBV11-3 and TRBJ1-1, with unresolved D. The V and J ends lost 6 bases and 7 bases respectively, with 24 bases between them. Germline-derived CDR1 and CDR2 are SGHNT and YENEEA. The CDR3 consists of 16 residues. The CDR3 reads CASRRQGGNLGGEAFF. CDR3 bases: TGTGCCAGCAGACGTCAAGGCGGTAACCTTGGTGGTGAAGCTTTCTTT.

This sequence joins TRBV7-9 and TRBJ1-2; the match to TRBD1 covers 8 bases. The germline V gene encodes CDR1 SEHNR and CDR2 FQNEAQ (reference sequence). This CDR3 has 16 amino acids. Losses at the gene ends were 0 bases for V and 2 bases for J; bases not matched to a gene: 5. CDR3 sequence: CASSLATGGTNYGYTF. CDR3 in DNA: TGTGCCAGCAGCTTAGCAACAGGGGGGACGAACTATGGCTACACCTTC. The whole variable domain, filled in from reference TRBV7-9 and TRBJ1-2, reads DTGVSQNPRHKITKRGQNVTFRCDPISEHNRLYWYRQTLGQGPEFLTYFQNEAQLEKSRLLSDRFSAERPKGSFSTLEIQRTEQGDSAMYLCASSLATGGTNYGYTFGSGTRLTVV.

The chain carries TRBV18 and TRBJ1-3; D remains ambiguous. CDR1 and CDR2 from the germline V gene are KGHSH and LQKENI. The CDR3 extends over 15 amino acids. V lost 0 bases and J lost 5, with 11 bases in between. The CDR3 DNA is TGTGCCAGCTCACCACCGACCCAGACTAGAAACACCATATATTTT. Translation gives CASSPPTQTRNTIYF. The variable domain in full, completed from reference TRBV18 and TRBJ1-3, reads NAGVMQNPRHLVRRRGQEARLRCSPMKGHSHVYWYRQLPEEGLKFMVYLQKENIIDESGMPKERFSAEFPKEGPSILRIQQVVRGDSAAYFCASSPPTQTRNTIYFGEGSWLTVV.

The CDR3 protein is CASSPRRDEQYF. For the CDR3, the DNA is TGTGCCAGCAGCCCTAGGAGAGACGAGCAGTACTTC. This rearrangement joins TRBV7-9 to TRBJ2-7, with D uncertain. Trimming took off 5 bases at V and 5 bases at J, with 10 bases between the two ends. Germline CDR1 and CDR2: SEHNR and FQNEAQ (reference sequence). This CDR3 comprises 12 residues.

The chain is built from TRBV11-2 and TRBJ1-2, with no clear D. The V end was cut by 0 bases, the J end by 0 bases, with 5 bases between. The CDR3 has 14 residues. Per the germline V gene, CDR1 is SGHAT and CDR2 is FQNNGV. CDR3 region: CASSLDRTNYGYTF. DNA for the CDR3: TGTGCCAGCAGCTTAGACAGGACTAACTATGGCTACACCTTC.

V usage is TRBV24-1 and J usage is TRBJ2-3; TRBD1 might be the D (6 bases). V dropped 4 bases and J dropped 2 bases, with 12 bases sitting between them. CDR3 length: 15 residues. CDR1 and CDR2 from the germline V gene are KGHDR and SFDVKD. The CDR3 DNA follows: TGTGCCACCAGTGACCCGGACAGATTCACAGATACGCAGTATTTT. It yields the protein CATSDPDRFTDTQYF.

This chain links TRBV11-2 with TRBJ2-1; D may be TRBD2 (5 bases). Germline assignment: CDR1 SGHAT and CDR2 FQNNGV. This CDR3 is 14 amino acids long. Between the trimmed V and J ends, which lost 2 bases and 10 bases, there was a span of 15 bases. The CDR3 sequence: CASSLIPARREQFF. The CDR3 region has the DNA TGTGCCAGCAGCTTAATTCCGGCCAGGAGGGAGCAGTTCTTC.

As concerns this clone: Other DNA sequences in this sample translate to the same CDR3. The rearrangement links TRBV5-8 to TRBJ2-5; TRBD1 is a possible D gene (5 bases). The CDR3 length is 14 residues. V lost 0 bases, J lost 3 bases, and 9 bases lay in between. The germline CDR1 and CDR2 sequences are SGHTS and YDEGEE. DNA of the CDR3: TGTGCCAGCAGCTTGGGGCAGGGCAAAGAGACCCAGTACTTC. This encodes CASSLGQGKETQYF. Looking up the rest from reference TRBV5-8 and TRBJ2-5 gives the full variable domain: EAGVTQSPTHLIKTRGQQATLRCSPISGHTSVYWYQQALGLGLQFLLWYDEGEERNRGNFPPRFSGRQFPNYSSELNVNALELEDSALYLCASSLGQGKETQYFGPGTRLLVL.

The V and J genes are TRBV11-2 and TRBJ1-5; 10 nucleotides match TRBD1. The ends lost 5 bases at V and 1 base at J; junction bases unmatched: 5. This CDR3 has 16 residues. Per germline, CDR1 SGHAT and CDR2 FQNNGV. CDR3 in DNA: TGTGCCAGCAGCACCGGGACAGGGGTAAGCAATCAGCCCCAGCATTTT. This translates into CASSTGTGVSNQPQHF. Supplemented by reference TRBV11-2 and TRBJ1-5, the full variable domain reads EAGVAQSPRYKIIEKRQSVAFWCNPISGHATLYWYQQILGQGPKLLIQFQNNGVVDDSQLPKDRFSAERLKGVDSTLKIQPAKLEDSAVYLCASSTGTGVSNQPQHFGDGTRLSIL.

The rearrangement uses TRBV2 and TRBJ1-1, with D uncertain. Germline assignment: CDR1 SNHLY and CDR2 FYNNEI. V lost 1 base and J lost 10, with 19 bases in between. The CDR3 contains 15 residues. In nucleotides, the CDR3 is TGTGCCAGCAGTGAAGATGGAGGCCAGGTTTCAGGAGCTTTCTTT. Encoded protein: CASSEDGGQVSGAFF. Full variable domain (missing parts from reference TRBV2 and TRBJ1-1): EPEVTQTPSHQVTQMGQEVILRCVPISNHLYFYWYRQILGQKVEFLVSFYNNEISEKSEIFDDQFSVERPDGSNFTLKIRSTKLEDSAMYFCASSEDGGQVSGAFFGQGTRLTVV.

V usage is TRBV3-1 (or the pseudogene TRBV3-2) and J usage is TRBJ2-7, with a weak D call TRBD1 (5 bases). CDR1 is LGHDT, CDR2 YNNKEL, per germline (reference sequence). This CDR3 contains 11 residues. The V and J ends lost 5 bases and 5 bases respectively, with 7 bases between them. The CDR3, as DNA: TGTGCCAGCAGCAGGGGTGACGAGCAGTACTTC. This sequence encodes CASSRGDEQYF.

The chain recombines TRBV27 with TRBJ2-3; TRBD2 agrees at 7 bases. Unmatched junction bases numbered 7, after V lost 5 bases and J lost 2 bases. CDR1 is MNHEY and CDR2 is SMNVEV in the germline V gene (reference sequence). The CDR3 loop spans 15 amino acids. CDR3 nucleotides: TGTGCCAGCAGTGCCCGGACTAGAGTCACAGATACGCAGTATTTT. This translates into CASSARTRVTDTQYF.

This clone was detected only once. The CDR3 bases are TGTGCCAGCAGTAATTACAGGGATGTGTATGGCTACACCTTC. This gives the protein CASSNYRDVYGYTF. The rearrangement uses TRBV7-2 and TRBJ1-2; possibly TRBD1 for D (6 bases). The CDR3 totals 14 residues. V gave up 6 bases and J gave up 5 bases, with 16 bases separating them. Germline-derived CDR1 and CDR2 are SGHTA and FQGNSA. Variable domain in full (rest from reference TRBV7-2 and TRBJ1-2): GAGVSQSPSNKVTEKGKDVELRCDPISGHTALYWYRQSLGQGLEFLIYFQGNSAPDKSGLPSDRFSAERTGGSVSTLTIQRTQQEDSAVYLCASSNYRDVYGYTFGSGTRLTVV.

This clone was picked up one time. V and J are TRBV4-3 and TRBJ2-2; 10 nucleotides line up with TRBD2. Germline CDR1 is LGHNA and CDR2 is YSLEER. The J segment lost 6 bases and the V segment lost 3 bases, leaving 4 bases of the junction unmatched. CDR3 length: 15 amino acids. The CDR3 reads CASSHSSGSPGELFF. The CDR3 nucleotides are TGCGCCAGCAGCCATTCTAGCGGGAGCCCCGGGGAGCTGTTTTTT.

The chain employs TRBV3-1 (or the pseudogene TRBV3-2) and TRBJ2-3; TRBD2 matches 10 bases. Germline CDR1 is LGHDT and CDR2 is YNNKEL (reference sequence). V shed 0 bases and J 4 bases; nucleotides not matched to a gene: 1. The CDR3 loop spans 15 amino acids. Here the CDR3 DNA reads TGTGCCAGCAGCCAAGAGCTAGCGGGAGCAGATACGCAGTATTTT. Its protein is CASSQELAGADTQYF.

The chain combines TRBV20-1 with TRBJ2-5, with TRBD2 identical over 14 bases. This CDR3 has 15 residues. The J segment lost 5 bases and the V segment lost 3 bases, leaving 5 bases of the junction unmatched. Germline assignment: CDR1 DFQATT and CDR2 SNEGSKA (reference sequence). Here the CDR3 reads CSASETSGRGETQYF. As DNA, the CDR3 is TGCAGTGCTAGTGAGACTAGCGGGAGGGGGGAGACCCAGTACTTC.

The rearrangement joins TRBV18 to TRBJ2-3, with a tentative D call TRBD1 (5 bases). Trimming took 3 bases from V and 4 from J, leaving 14 bases between them. The CDR3 totals 15 residues. The germline CDR1 and CDR2 sequences are KGHSH and LQKENI. The CDR3 sequence: CASSPLQGTSDTQYF. The CDR3 DNA reads as TGTGCCAGCTCACCTCTCCAGGGTACTTCAGATACGCAGTATTTT.

The count of this clone is one. The rearrangement links TRBV6-6 to TRBJ1-2, with TRBD1 identical over 7 bases. J lost 0 bases, V lost 8 bases, and 6 bases had no gene match. Germline assignment: CDR1 MNHNY and CDR2 SVGAGI (reference sequence). The CDR3 has 14 residues. CDR3 sequence (DNA): TGTGCCAGCCTTCGACAGGGCGCTAACTATGGCTACACCTTC. Amino acids: CASLRQGANYGYTF.